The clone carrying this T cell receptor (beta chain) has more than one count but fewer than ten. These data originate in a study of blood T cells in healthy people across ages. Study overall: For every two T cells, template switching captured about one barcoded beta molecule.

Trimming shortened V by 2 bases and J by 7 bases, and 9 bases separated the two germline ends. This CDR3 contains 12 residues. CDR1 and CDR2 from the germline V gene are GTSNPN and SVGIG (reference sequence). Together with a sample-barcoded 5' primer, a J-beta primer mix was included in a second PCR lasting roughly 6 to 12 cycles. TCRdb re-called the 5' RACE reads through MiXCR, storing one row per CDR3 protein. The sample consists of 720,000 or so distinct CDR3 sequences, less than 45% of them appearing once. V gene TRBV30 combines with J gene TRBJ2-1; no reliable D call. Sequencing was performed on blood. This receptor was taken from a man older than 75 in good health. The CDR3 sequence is CAWSLAGNEQFF. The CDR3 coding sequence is TGTGCCTGGAGTCTGGCCGGAAATGAGCAGTTCTTC.